What follows describes a single T cell receptor (beta chain). The table lists this clonotype with a few counts. What antigen it recognizes has not been identified. No base quality information exists; no much larger clone differs at one position. The CDR3 goes from the cysteine to the phenylalanine over 12 residues. Only the CDR3 portion is preserved as DNA: 36 bases, with reading frame beginning at the first base. The V end gives up 6 bases and the J end 2 bases, leaving 2 bases in the junction not matched to a gene. Reading the germline V gene (reference sequence) gives CDR1 DFQATT and CDR2 SNEGSKA. The protocol used for the library was 5' RACE. Data came from an Illumina HiSeq 2500. The second PCR ran for about 7 to 11 cycles and used a J-beta primer mix along with a sample-barcoded 5' primer. Each TCR beta cDNA molecule received a unique molecular identifier from a template-switch 5' adaptor carrying 12 random nucleotides. At least 3 million CDR3-containing paired-end reads were obtained from each sample. All of the RNA was converted into first-strand cDNA using the Mint cDNA synthesis kit, with a TRBC-specific oligonucleotide serving as the primer. After uracil-DNA glycosylase treatment, a first 18-cycle PCR used universal primers M1SS and BC2_uni_R on all cDNA. In the authors' own workflow: For normalization, 1 million high-quality reads, each with a distinct molecular identifier, were randomly selected from each sample. Reads with shared molecular identifiers were discarded instead of being binned into consensus sequences. MiTCR, set to a Q25 quality threshold and the strictest error-elimination algorithm, was used for CDR3 identification, clonotype clustering and error correction. A nonparametric unseen species model using Euler transformation provided a lower-bound estimate of total TCR beta diversity. TCRdb reprocessed the public reads (quality trimming at Q25 with fastp, clone calling with MiXCR) and kept in-frame beta chains. Every distinct CDR3 protein forms one entry, paired with its most common genes and DNA. The V and J calls follow TCRdb's processing rather than the paper's. A total of about 1.8 million distinct CDR3 sequences appear in this sample, roughly 49% of them only once. The ten largest account for less than 2.5% of the sample.

The data derive from a study of blood T cells in healthy people across ages (dated by TCRdb to the mid-2010s). A note on the overall study: Template switching captured roughly one uniquely barcoded TCR beta cDNA molecule per two T cells in model experiments. Age-related changes in TCR beta repertoire diversity were measured in the study by deep sequencing normalized with unique cDNA molecular identifiers. The donors were divided into four age groups: young (average approximately 17 years), middle-aged (approximately 42), aged (roughly 66) and long-lived (around 87). Donors of different ages were randomly distributed across sequencing lanes to avoid experimental bias. Two additional independent replicas of 1 million unique cDNA reads from the same blood draw were analyzed for two donors (one aged 18 to 30 and one aged 80 or older).

Here is what the overall study found, with its caveats: The long-lived group showed more naive CD4+ T cells, fewer expanded clones and increased TCR diversity than the aged group, suggesting age selection. Estimates of total diversity based on one million sequenced T cells were regarded as lower bounds and as underestimates. As age increased, observed TCR beta diversity per million T cells dropped in a roughly linear way, and a significant reduction was already evident by age about 40. A strong correlation was found between observed TCR beta diversity and the percentage of naive T cells measured by flow cytometry. Because donor CMV infection status was unknown, age-related changes in expanded clonotypes were potentially confounded. Bulk unsorted PBMC profiling prevented conclusive comparison of naive and antigen-experienced compartments.

The roughly 39 donors, aged roughly 6 to 95 years, were systemically healthy Caucasian individuals from Russia. Each donor gave about 10 milliliters of peripheral blood, drawn into EDTA-treated Vacutainer tubes. Ficoll-Paque density-gradient centrifugation was used to isolate PBMCs, with at least 7 million obtained per sample. Total RNA, at least 5 micrograms per sample, was extracted from PBMCs with Trizol reagent. Naive CD45RAhigh/CD27high T cell percentages were measured by flow cytometry on a PBMC aliquot from every donor. The sequence joins TRBV20-1 to TRBJ2-3; 7 of the junction bases match TRBD1. This TCR was sampled from a woman between 40 and 50 years old in good health. The sequenced sample was blood. The nucleotide sequence is TGCAGTGCGGGACAGAACACAGATACGCAGTATTTT. Its translation is CSAGQNTDTQYF.